These 26 T cell receptor beta chains were sequenced from one sample in a study of T cell responses to AZD1222 COVID-19 vaccine. The method was immunoSEQ multiplex PCR; TCRdb's version includes in-frame clones alone and lacks a portion of them. The sample lists some 120,000 clones; 88% were seen once. The input for sequencing was peripheral blood, taken on day 0 of AZD1222 vaccination. The receptors here all came from an adult in good health.

The chain has TRBV6-5 and TRBJ2-7; no firm D call. Trimming took 7 bases from V and 6 from J, leaving 10 bases between them. This CDR3 is 11 amino acids long. CDR1 MNHEY and CDR2 SVGAGI come from the germline V gene. CDR3 bases: TGTGCCAGCAAAAAACTCTCCGAGCAGTACTTC. It is translated as CASKKLSEQYF.

This chain joins TRBV10-1 and TRBJ2-7; TRBD2 aligns across 10 bases. Germline-derived CDR1 and CDR2 are WNHNN and SYGVQD (reference sequence). The CDR3 runs 13 residues. The V gene end was trimmed by 5 bases and the J gene end by 6 bases; junction bases not matched to a gene: 4. The CDR3 spells CASSPGTSAEQYF. The CDR3 nucleotides read TGCGCCAGCAGTCCCGGGACTAGCGCCGAGCAGTACTTC.

In this sample, this clone turned up a few times. The V gene is TRBV7-9, the J gene TRBJ2-7; D is perhaps TRBD1 (7 bases). Looked up from germline, CDR1 is SEHNR and CDR2 is FQNEAQ (reference sequence). Trimming stripped 5 bases from V and 3 bases from J, with 11 bases between. There are 13 residues in the CDR3. The CDR3 region is CASSRGTDYEQYF. CDR3 DNA: TGTGCCAGCAGCCGCGGGACAGACTACGAGCAGTACTTC.

The chain employs TRBV7-9 and TRBJ1-3; D is unresolved. The germline V gene has CDR1 SEHNR and CDR2 FQNEAQ (reference sequence). V lost 6 bases and J lost 0, with 12 bases in between. This CDR3 comprises 15 residues. The CDR3 region has the DNA TGTGCCAGCAGGCCCCCGGAGAGCTCTGGAAACACCATATATTTT. Encoded protein: CASRPPESSGNTIYF.

The chain joins TRBV19 to TRBJ2-7; the D is unclear. Germline V gene data show CDR1 as LNHDA and CDR2 as SQIVND (reference sequence). V shed 6 bases and J shed 7 bases, with 13 bases lying between them. The CDR3 runs 12 residues. The CDR3 DNA sequence: TGTGCCAGTAGGTCAGGAGCGCAAGAGCAGTACTTC. It encodes CASRSGAQEQYF.

The chain is built from TRBV5-1 and TRBJ1-2; possibly TRBD1 for D (6 bases). CDR1 and CDR2 (germline): SGHRS, YFSETQ. This CDR3 comprises 15 residues. V was trimmed by 2 bases and J by 3 bases, leaving 14 bases between them. This chain's CDR3 is CASSFRGAQDYGYTF. The CDR3 DNA reads TGCGCCAGCAGCTTCAGGGGCGCACAGGACTATGGCTACACCTTC.

In its sample, this clone was seen once. The gene calls are TRBV7-9 and TRBJ2-1, with a tentative D call TRBD2 (6 bases). The ends were cut back, 1 base at V and 4 bases at J, with 17 bases in the middle. The CDR3 spans 17 residues. CDR1 is SEHNR and CDR2 is FQNEAQ in the germline V gene (reference sequence). The CDR3 nucleotides read TGTGCCAGCAGCTTAGTCTTGTGGGGACTCAGTTACAATGAGCAGTTCTTC. This encodes CASSLVLWGLSYNEQFF.

The chain has TRBV6-1 and TRBJ2-2; tentatively, D is TRBD2 (7 bases). The CDR3 length is 14 residues. Germline CDR1 MNHNS, CDR2 SASEGT. V was trimmed by 9 bases and J by 8 bases, leaving 19 bases between them. CDR3 nucleotides: TGTGCCAGTAGTCGGGGGGCGCCCCGAGGGGAGCTGTTTTTT. It encodes CASSRGAPRGELFF.

This chain connects TRBV24-1 to TRBJ1-4; D possibly corresponds to TRBD1 (6 bases). Trimming shortened V by 2 bases and J by 0 bases, and 9 bases separated the two germline ends. CDR3 length: 16 residues. Looked up from germline, CDR1 is KGHDR and CDR2 is SFDVKD. The CDR3 loop reads CATSDSRTATNEKLFF. The CDR3 DNA follows: TGTGCCACCAGTGATTCAAGGACAGCAACTAATGAAAAACTGTTTTTT.

This sequence joins TRBV5-8 and TRBJ2-7, with TRBD2 matching 7 bases. The germline CDR1 and CDR2 sequences are SGHTS and YDEGEE. The CDR3 totals 15 residues. V shed 1 base, J shed 5 bases, and the junction held 9 bases outside the gene matches. As DNA, the CDR3 is TGTGCCAGCAGCTTGATCGGGACTATAGTCAACGAGCAGTACTTC. Protein product: CASSLIGTIVNEQYF.

The V call is TRBV4-1, the J call TRBJ1-4; no reliable D call. V lost 4 bases to trimming and J lost 13 bases, with 16 bases between them. Germline lookup yields CDR1 MGHRA and CDR2 YSYEKL. This CDR3 comprises 13 residues. CDR3 amino acids: CASSPPVERVLFF. As DNA, the CDR3 is TGCGCCAGCAGCCCACCGGTCGAAAGGGTACTGTTTTTT.

The chain joins TRBV7-9 to TRBJ1-3; D may be TRBD1 (5 bases). Trimming shortened V by 2 bases and J by 0 bases, and 14 bases separated the two germline ends. This CDR3 region has 17 residues. Germline V gene lookup returns CDR1 SEHNR and CDR2 FQNEAQ (reference sequence). The CDR3 DNA reads as TGTGCCAGCAGCTTACTGGGGCTGCTCAGCTCTGGAAACACCATATATTTT. This gives the protein CASSLLGLLSSGNTIYF.

This chain uses TRBV24-1 with TRBJ2-1, with 8 bases fitting TRBD2. V lost 9 bases, J lost 8 bases, and 8 bases stayed unmatched. The V gene's germline CDR1 is KGHDR and CDR2 SFDVKD. The CDR3 extends over 13 amino acids. DNA for the CDR3: TGTGCCACCTCGGGAGGGCATTTAGATGAGCAGTTCTTC. It encodes CATSGGHLDEQFF.

The V call is TRBV6-4, the J call TRBJ1-1; 7 bases line up with TRBD1. CDR1 is MRHNA and CDR2 is SNTAGT in the germline V gene. V trimming: 0 bases; J trimming: 4 bases; junction bases outside the gene matches: 2. The CDR3 has 14 amino acids. The CDR3 nucleotides read TGTGCCAGCAGTGACTCTGGGGACAGCACTGAAGCTTTCTTT. Protein sequence: CASSDSGDSTEAFF.

The chain employs TRBV28 and TRBJ2-7; D ambiguous. Germline values: CDR1 MDHEN, CDR2 SYDVKM. V lost 6 bases to trimming and J lost 0 bases, with 3 bases between them. The CDR3 runs 11 residues. CDR3 in DNA: TGTGCCAGCAGGAGCTCCTACGAGCAGTACTTC. Amino acid sequence: CASRSSYEQYF.

This clone was counted once. This chain joins TRBV11-2 and TRBJ1-1, with D tentatively TRBD1 (5 bases). Germline V gene data show CDR1 as SGHAT and CDR2 as FQNNGV. There are 14 residues in the CDR3. The V gene lost 4 bases and the J gene lost 3 bases, with 12 bases spanning the gap. CDR3 nucleotides: TGTGCCAGCAGCTCCACAGGCATGTACACTGAAGCTTTCTTT. Translating gives CASSSTGMYTEAFF.

This clone has only one observation. V gene TRBV30 combines with J gene TRBJ2-7; TRBD2 might be the D (6 bases). The germline CDR1 and CDR2 sequences are GTSNPN and SVGIG (reference sequence). V was shortened by 1 base and J by 6 bases, with 13 bases between the two germline ends. CDR3 size: 13 residues. DNA of the CDR3: TGTGCCTGGAGTGCGCGGGGAGCGATCGAGCAGTACTTC. It translates to CAWSARGAIEQYF.

The rearrangement uses TRBV2 and TRBJ2-3; D gene ambiguous. The ends were cut back, 0 bases at V and 0 bases at J, with 10 bases in the middle. The CDR3 runs to 16 residues. Germline values: CDR1 SNHLY, CDR2 FYNNEI. CDR3 region: CASSEAIEASTDTQYF. CDR3 nucleotides: TGTGCCAGCAGTGAAGCTATCGAGGCGAGCACAGATACGCAGTATTTT.

V usage is TRBV19 and J usage is TRBJ1-1; D is perhaps TRBD1 (6 bases). The V end was cut by 5 bases, the J end by 0 bases, with 13 bases between. The CDR3 covers 15 residues. Germline V gene lookup returns CDR1 LNHDA and CDR2 SQIVND (reference sequence). CDR3 loop: CASSLWTALNTEAFF. DNA for the CDR3: TGTGCCAGTAGTCTCTGGACAGCTTTGAACACTGAAGCTTTCTTT.

The gene calls are TRBV5-1 and TRBJ1-5, with a tentative D call TRBD1 (5 bases). V was clipped by 1 base and J by 4 bases, with 15 bases between them. The CDR3 length is 16 residues. Germline CDR1 and CDR2: SGHRS and YFSETQ. CDR3 nucleotide sequence: TGCGCCAGCAGCTTGTCCCCCGGGGGGGGGAATCAGCCCCAGCATTTT. It codes for CASSLSPGGGNQPQHF.

This clone showed up just once. This chain connects TRBV9 to TRBJ1-1; 9 bases are shared with TRBD1. This CDR3 spans 13 amino acids. V trimming: 3 bases; J trimming: 8 bases; junction bases outside the gene matches: 5. Germline CDR1 is SGDLS and CDR2 is YYNGEE. The CDR3 is CASSEGQGQEAFF. The CDR3 nucleotides are TGTGCCAGCAGCGAGGGACAGGGACAAGAAGCTTTCTTT.

This clone was recorded once. The V and J genes are TRBV24-1 and TRBJ2-3, with 7 bases identical to TRBD2. With V trimmed by 3 bases and J by 0 bases, 5 bases remained unmatched. Germline V gene sequence: CDR1 KGHDR, CDR2 SFDVKD. The CDR3 covers 16 residues. The CDR3 coding sequence is TGTGCCACCAGTGATGGGGGGGGACCTAGCACAGATACGCAGTATTTT. It codes for CATSDGGGPSTDTQYF.

The chain couples TRBV27 to TRBJ1-2; D not certain. Trimming pared 0 bases from V and 4 bases from J, leaving 12 bases between. This CDR3 region has 15 residues. CDR1 and CDR2 from the germline V gene are MNHEY and SMNVEV (reference sequence). The CDR3 region has the DNA TGTGCCAGCAGTTTATCCCCCGAGGGAGGCTATGGCTACACCTTC. It codes for CASSLSPEGGYGYTF.

The chain employs TRBV5-1 and TRBJ2-7; D remains ambiguous. The germline CDR1 and CDR2 sequences are SGHRS and YFSETQ. The CDR3 length is 13 residues. Deletions cut 0 bases from V and 3 bases from J, with 7 bases between. Here the CDR3 reads CASSLEMGYEQYF. The CDR3 nucleotides are TGCGCCAGCAGCTTGGAAATGGGCTACGAGCAGTACTTC.

The chain has TRBV2 and TRBJ2-7, with 7 bases matching TRBD1. Losses at the gene ends were 7 bases for V and 4 bases for J; bases not matched to a gene: 10. The CDR3 is made up of 14 amino acids. Germline CDR1 reads SNHLY; CDR2 reads FYNNEI. CDR3 region: CASKVNRGAYEQYF. CDR3 in DNA: TGTGCCAGCAAGGTGAACAGGGGTGCATACGAGCAGTACTTC.

This sequence joins TRBV19 and TRBJ2-7, with D tentatively TRBD2 (7 bases). Germline V CDR1 and CDR2: LNHDA, SQIVND (reference sequence). There are 14 residues in the CDR3. Between the trimmed V and J ends, which lost 4 bases and 2 bases, there was a span of 12 bases. This chain's CDR3 is CASSTGGRAYEQYF. The CDR3 nucleotides read TGTGCCAGTAGTACGGGGGGCCGGGCCTACGAGCAGTACTTC. The full variable domain, with the rest looked up from reference TRBV19 and TRBJ2-7, is DGGITQSPKYLFRKEGQNVTLSCEQNLNHDAMYWYRQDPGQGLRLIYYSQIVNDFQKGDIAEGYSVSREKKESFPLTVTSAQKNPTAFYLCASSTGGRAYEQYFGPGTRLTVT.